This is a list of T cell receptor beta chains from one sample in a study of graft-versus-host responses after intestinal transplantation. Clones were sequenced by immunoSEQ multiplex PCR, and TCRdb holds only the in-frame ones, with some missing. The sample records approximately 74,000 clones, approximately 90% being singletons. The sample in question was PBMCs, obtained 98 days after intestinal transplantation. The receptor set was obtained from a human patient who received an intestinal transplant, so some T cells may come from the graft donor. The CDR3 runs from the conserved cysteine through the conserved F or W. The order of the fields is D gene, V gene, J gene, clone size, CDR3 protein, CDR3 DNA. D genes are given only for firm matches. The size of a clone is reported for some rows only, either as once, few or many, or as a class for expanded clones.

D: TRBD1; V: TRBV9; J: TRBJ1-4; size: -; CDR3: CAIPAGDRANEKLFF; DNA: TGTGCCATCCCGGCGGGGGACAGGGCTAATGAAAAACTGTTTTTT
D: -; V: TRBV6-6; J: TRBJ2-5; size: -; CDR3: CASSYGPRVGKETQYF; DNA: TGTGCCAGCAGTTATGGTCCTCGTGTGGGAAAAGAGACCCAGTACTTC
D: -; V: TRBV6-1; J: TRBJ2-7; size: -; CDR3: CASSPGAQGFHEQYF; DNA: TGTGCCAGCAGTCCCGGGGCTCAGGGGTTCCACGAGCAGTACTTC
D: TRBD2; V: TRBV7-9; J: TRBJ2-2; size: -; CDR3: CAGDSPGREDLTGELFF; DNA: TGTGCCGGCGACTCCCCGGGGAGGGAAGATCTTACTGGGGAGCTGTTTTTT
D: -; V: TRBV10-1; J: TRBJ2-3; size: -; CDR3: CASSRVITDTQYF; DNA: TGCGCCAGCAGCAGGGTAATCACAGATACGCAGTATTTT
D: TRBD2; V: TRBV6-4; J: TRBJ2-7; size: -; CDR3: CASSASGFYEQYF; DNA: TGTGCCAGCAGCGCTAGCGGGTTCTACGAGCAGTACTTC
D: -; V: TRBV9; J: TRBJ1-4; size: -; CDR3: CASSVRDAHNEKLFF; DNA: TGTGCCAGCAGCGTCCGGGACGCTCACAATGAAAAACTGTTTTTT
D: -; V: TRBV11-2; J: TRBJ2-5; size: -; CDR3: CASSLEETQYF; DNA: TGTGCCAGCAGCTTGGAGGAGACCCAGTACTTC
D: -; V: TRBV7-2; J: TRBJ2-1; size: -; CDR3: CASSLGQRGHNEQFF; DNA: TGTGCCAGCAGCTTAGGACAAAGGGGCCACAATGAGCAGTTCTTC
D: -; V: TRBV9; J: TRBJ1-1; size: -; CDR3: CASSVARDNEAFF; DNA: TGTGCCAGCAGCGTAGCCAGGGATAATGAAGCTTTCTTT
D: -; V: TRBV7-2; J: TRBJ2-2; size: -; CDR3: CASTLSGLNTGELFF; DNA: TGTGCCAGCACCCTTAGCGGACTCAACACCGGGGAGCTGTTTTTT
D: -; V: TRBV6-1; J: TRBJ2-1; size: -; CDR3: CASAESAAEQFF; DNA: TGTGCCAGCGCCGAATCCGCAGCTGAGCAGTTCTTC
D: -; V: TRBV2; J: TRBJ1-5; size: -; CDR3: CASGETEYSNQPQHF; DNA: TGTGCCAGCGGAGAGACAGAGTATAGCAATCAGCCCCAGCATTTT
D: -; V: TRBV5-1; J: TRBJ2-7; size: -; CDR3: CASKGRFSYEQYF; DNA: TGCGCCAGCAAGGGCAGGTTCTCCTACGAGCAGTACTTC
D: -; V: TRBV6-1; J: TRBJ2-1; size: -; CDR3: CASSPTGSSYNEQFF; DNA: TGTGCCAGCTCTCCGACAGGTTCTTCCTACAATGAGCAGTTCTTC
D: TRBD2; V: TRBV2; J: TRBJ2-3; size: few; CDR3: CAGKAGGLTDTQYF; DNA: TGTGCCGGTAAAGCGGGGGGCCTCACAGATACGCAGTATTTT
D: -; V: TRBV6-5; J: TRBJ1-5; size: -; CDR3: CASSIVWGQPQHF; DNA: TGTGCCAGCAGCATAGTCTGGGGTCAGCCCCAGCATTTT
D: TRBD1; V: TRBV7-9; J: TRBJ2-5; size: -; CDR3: CASSGRQGAGVEETQYF; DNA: TGTGCCAGCAGCGGACGACAGGGGGCAGGAGTGGAAGAGACCCAGTACTTC
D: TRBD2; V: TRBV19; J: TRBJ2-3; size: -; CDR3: CASSVTSGTDTQYF; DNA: TGTGCCAGTAGTGTTACTAGCGGGACAGATACGCAGTATTTT
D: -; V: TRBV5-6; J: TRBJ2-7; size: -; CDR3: CASSARQRITYEQYF; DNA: TGTGCCAGCAGTGCTCGACAGCGTATCACCTACGAGCAGTACTTC
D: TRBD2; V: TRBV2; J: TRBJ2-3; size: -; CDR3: CASSPSGGATDTQYF; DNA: TGTGCCAGCAGTCCGAGCGGGGGGGCGACAGATACGCAGTATTTT
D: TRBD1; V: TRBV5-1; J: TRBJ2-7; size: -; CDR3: CASSLWPSGTGVPPSYEQYF; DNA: TGCGCCAGCAGCTTGTGGCCTTCCGGGACAGGGGTCCCCCCTTCCTACGAGCAGTACTTC
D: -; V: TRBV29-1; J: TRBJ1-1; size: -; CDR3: CSVGGGGTEAFF; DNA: TGCAGCGTTGGAGGGGGGGGCACTGAAGCTTTCTTT
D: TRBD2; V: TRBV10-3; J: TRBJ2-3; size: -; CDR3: CAIRERLAGGRDTQYF; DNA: TGTGCCATCAGGGAACGACTAGCGGGAGGCAGGGATACGCAGTATTTT
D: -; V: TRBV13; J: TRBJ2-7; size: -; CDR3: CASSFRVGTYEQYF; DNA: TGTGCCAGCAGCTTCAGGGTGGGGACCTACGAGCAGTACTTC
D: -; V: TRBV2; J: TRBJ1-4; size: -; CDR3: CASDDSNEKLFF; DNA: TGTGCCAGCGACGATTCTAATGAAAAACTGTTTTTT
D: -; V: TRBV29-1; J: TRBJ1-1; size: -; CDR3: CSVEVAGGGTEAFF; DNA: TGCAGCGTTGAAGTCGCGGGGGGGGGAACTGAAGCTTTCTTT
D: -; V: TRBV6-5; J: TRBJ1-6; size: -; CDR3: CASSSRVGANSPLHF; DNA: TGTGCCAGCAGTTCCCGGGTAGGGGCTAATTCACCCCTCCACTTT
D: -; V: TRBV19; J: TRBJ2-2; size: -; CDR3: CASSIRTGRAGAGELFF; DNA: TGTGCCAGTAGTATCCGTACGGGAAGGGCCGGAGCCGGGGAGCTGTTTTTT
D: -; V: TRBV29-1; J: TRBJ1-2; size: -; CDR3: CSVEDPENYGYTF; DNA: TGCAGCGTTGAAGATCCAGAGAACTATGGCTACACCTTC
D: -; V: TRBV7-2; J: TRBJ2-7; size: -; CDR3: CASSLEWRASGEQYF; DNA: TGTGCCAGCAGCTTAGAATGGAGGGCCTCTGGCGAGCAGTACTTC
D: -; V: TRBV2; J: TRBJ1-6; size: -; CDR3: CASSEGGLSSYNSPLHF; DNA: TGTGCCAGCAGTGAAGGGGGGCTGAGCTCCTATAATTCACCCCTCCACTTT
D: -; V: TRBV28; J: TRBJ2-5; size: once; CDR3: CASSPVVGGGFQETQYF; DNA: TGTGCCAGCAGCCCCGTCGTTGGGGGCGGGTTCCAAGAGACCCAGTACTTC
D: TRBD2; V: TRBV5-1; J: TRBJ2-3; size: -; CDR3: CASSLGTSDADTQYF; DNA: TGCGCCAGCAGCTTGGGGACTAGCGATGCGGATACGCAGTATTTT
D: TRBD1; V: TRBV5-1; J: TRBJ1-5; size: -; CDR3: CASSPGGFGNQPQHF; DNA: TGCGCCAGCAGCCCAGGGGGGTTTGGCAATCAGCCCCAGCATTTT
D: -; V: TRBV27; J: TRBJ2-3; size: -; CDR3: CASSLVGTTDTQYF; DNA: TGTGCCAGCAGTTTAGTGGGAACGACAGATACGCAGTATTTT
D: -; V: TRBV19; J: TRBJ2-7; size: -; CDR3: CASSGQFTGHSYEQYF; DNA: TGTGCCAGTAGTGGGCAGTTTACGGGACATAGCTACGAGCAGTACTTC
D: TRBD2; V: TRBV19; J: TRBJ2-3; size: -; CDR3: CASSLLAGGRYTQYF; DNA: TGTGCCAGTAGCCTACTAGCGGGGGGGCGATATACGCAGTATTTT
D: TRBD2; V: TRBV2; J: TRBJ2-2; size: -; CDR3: CASTGLAGAGTGELFF; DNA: TGTGCCAGCACGGGACTAGCGGGAGCTGGTACCGGGGAGCTGTTTTTT
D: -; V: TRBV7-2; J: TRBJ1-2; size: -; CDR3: CASSPWGNYGYTF; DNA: TGTGCCAGCAGCCCCTGGGGGAACTATGGCTACACCTTC
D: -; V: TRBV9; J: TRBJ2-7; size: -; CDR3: CASSVDARVYEQYF; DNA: TGTGCCAGCAGCGTAGATGCCAGGGTCTACGAGCAGTACTTC
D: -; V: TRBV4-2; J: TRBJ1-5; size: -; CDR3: CASSPTGSISLSNQPQHF; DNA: TGTGCCAGCAGCCCGACAGGTTCTATAAGCCTTAGCAATCAGCCCCAGCATTTT
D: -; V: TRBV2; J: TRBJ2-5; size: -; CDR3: CASRLRQETQYF; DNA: TGTGCCAGCAGACTACGGCAAGAGACCCAGTACTTC
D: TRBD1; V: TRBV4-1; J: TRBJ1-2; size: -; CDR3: CASSQEPPGQGASGYGYTF; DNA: TGCGCCAGCAGCCAAGAACCCCCGGGACAGGGGGCCTCCGGATATGGCTACACCTTC
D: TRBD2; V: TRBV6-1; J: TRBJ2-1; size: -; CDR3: CASSGEREGYNEQFF; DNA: TGTGCCAGCAGTGGCGAGCGGGAGGGCTACAATGAGCAGTTCTTC
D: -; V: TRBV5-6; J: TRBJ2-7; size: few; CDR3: CASSFRANTYF; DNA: TGTGCCAGCAGCTTCAGGGCTAATACTTACTTC
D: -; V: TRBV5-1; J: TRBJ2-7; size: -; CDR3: CASSLGQYEQYF; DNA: TGCGCCAGCAGCTTGGGACAGTACGAGCAGTACTTC
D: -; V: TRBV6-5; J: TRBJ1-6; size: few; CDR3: CASTQAALGSPLHF; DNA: TGTGCCAGCACCCAGGCTGCACTGGGATCACCCCTCCACTTT
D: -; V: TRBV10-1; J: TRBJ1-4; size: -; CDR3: CASSDGGSGEKLFF; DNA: TGCGCCAGCAGTGATGGGGGATCGGGTGAAAAACTGTTTTTT
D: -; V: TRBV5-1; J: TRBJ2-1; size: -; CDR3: CASSLSGRDEQFF; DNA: TGCGCCAGCAGCTTATCAGGACGGGATGAGCAGTTCTTC
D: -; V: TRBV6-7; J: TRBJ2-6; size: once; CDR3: CASSYPIPGANVLTF; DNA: TGTGCCAGCAGTTACCCGATTCCTGGGGCCAACGTCCTGACTTTC
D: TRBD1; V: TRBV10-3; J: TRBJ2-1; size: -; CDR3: CAISRQGSYNEQFF; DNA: TGTGCCATCAGTCGACAGGGCTCCTACAATGAGCAGTTCTTC
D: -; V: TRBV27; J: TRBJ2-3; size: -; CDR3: CASSLLGSAADTQYF; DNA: TGTGCCAGCAGTTTGCTGGGGAGTGCGGCAGATACGCAGTATTTT
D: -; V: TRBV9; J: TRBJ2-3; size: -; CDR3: CASSVEGFYTDTQYF; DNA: TGTGCCAGCAGCGTAGAAGGGTTCTACACAGATACGCAGTATTTT
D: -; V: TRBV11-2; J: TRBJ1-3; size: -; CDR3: CASSPGHSDSGNTIYF; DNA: TGTGCCAGCAGCCCCGGACATTCCGACTCTGGAAACACCATATATTTT